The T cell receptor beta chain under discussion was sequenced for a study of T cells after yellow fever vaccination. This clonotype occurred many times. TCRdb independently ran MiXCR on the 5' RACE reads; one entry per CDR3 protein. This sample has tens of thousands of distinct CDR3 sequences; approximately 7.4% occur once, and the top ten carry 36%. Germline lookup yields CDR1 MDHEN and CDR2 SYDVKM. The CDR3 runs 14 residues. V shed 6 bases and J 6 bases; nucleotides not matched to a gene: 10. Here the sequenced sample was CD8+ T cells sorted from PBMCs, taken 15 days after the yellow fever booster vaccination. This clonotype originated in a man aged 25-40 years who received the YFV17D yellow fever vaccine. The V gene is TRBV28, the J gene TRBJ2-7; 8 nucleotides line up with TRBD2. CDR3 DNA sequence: TGTGCCAGCAGGGTCACCGGGACTAGAGCCGAGCAGTACTTC. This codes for CASRVTGTRAEQYF.